The source of this TCR beta chain is a study of human T cells and chemical hapten exposure. The study extracted total RNA from unfractionated whole blood. The CDR3 spans 14 residues. Per germline, CDR1 MDHEN and CDR2 SYDVKM. V was pared by 6 bases and J by 5 bases, with 14 bases between. Worth noting for this clonotype: As yet, its antigen is unknown.

General study findings and limits: The number of TCRs over 1 in 1000 frequency stayed unchanged after DPC.

TCRdb fed the 5' RACE reads into MiXCR, producing one record per CDR3 protein. This sample has under 150,000 distinct CDR3 sequences, with 19% found just once. J is TRBJ1-5 and V is TRBV28; D is possibly TRBD1 (6 bases). The clonotype comes from a human donor in good health. In DNA, the CDR3 is TGTGCCAGCAGCTCTTGGGGGCATCATCAGCCCCAGCATTTT. Translating gives CASSSWGHHQPQHF.